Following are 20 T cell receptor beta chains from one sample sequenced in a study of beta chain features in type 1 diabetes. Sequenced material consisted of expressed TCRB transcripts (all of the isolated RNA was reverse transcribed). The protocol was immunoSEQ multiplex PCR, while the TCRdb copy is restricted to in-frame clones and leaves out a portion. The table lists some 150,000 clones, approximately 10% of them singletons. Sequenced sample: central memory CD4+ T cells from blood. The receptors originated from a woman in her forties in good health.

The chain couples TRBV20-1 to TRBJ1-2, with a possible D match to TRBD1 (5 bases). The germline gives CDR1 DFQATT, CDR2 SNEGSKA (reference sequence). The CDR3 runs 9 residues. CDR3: CSAKGSYTF. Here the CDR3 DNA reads TGCAGCGCCAAGGGGAGCTACACCTTC.

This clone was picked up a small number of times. In nucleotides, the CDR3 is TGTGCCAGCAGCACCACGACCCGGAGGCAGTTCTTC. It specifies CASSTTTRRQFF. The chain joins TRBV11-2 to TRBJ2-1; D is ambiguous. Germline CDR1 SGHAT, CDR2 FQNNGV. This CDR3 comprises 12 residues. Trimming shortened V by 5 bases and J by 12 bases, and 14 bases separated the two germline ends.

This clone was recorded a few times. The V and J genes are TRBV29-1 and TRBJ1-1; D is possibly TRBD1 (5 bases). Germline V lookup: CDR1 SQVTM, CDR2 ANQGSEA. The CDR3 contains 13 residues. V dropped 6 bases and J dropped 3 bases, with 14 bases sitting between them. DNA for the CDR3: TGCAGCGTCTCCGACAGACCCGACACTGAAGCTTTCTTT. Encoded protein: CSVSDRPDTEAFF. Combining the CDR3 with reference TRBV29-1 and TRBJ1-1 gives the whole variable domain SAVISQKPSRDICQRGTSLTIQCQVDSQVTMMFWYRQQPGQSLTLIATANQGSEATYESGFVIDKFPISRPNLTFSTLTVSNMSPEDSSIYLCSVSDRPDTEAFFGQGTRLTVV.

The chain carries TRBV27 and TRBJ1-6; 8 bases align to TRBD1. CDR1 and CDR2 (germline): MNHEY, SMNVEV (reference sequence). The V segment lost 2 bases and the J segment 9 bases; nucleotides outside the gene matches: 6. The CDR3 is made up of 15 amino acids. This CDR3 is CASSLQGAAGSPLHF. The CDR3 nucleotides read TGTGCCAGCAGTTTACAGGGGGCGGCGGGTTCACCCCTCCACTTT.

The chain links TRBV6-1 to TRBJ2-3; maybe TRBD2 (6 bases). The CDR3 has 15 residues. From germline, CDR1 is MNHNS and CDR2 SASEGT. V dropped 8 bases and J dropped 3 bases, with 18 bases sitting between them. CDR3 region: CASVLEGRETDTQYF. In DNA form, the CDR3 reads TGTGCCAGCGTGTTGGAGGGGCGCGAGACAGATACGCAGTATTTT.

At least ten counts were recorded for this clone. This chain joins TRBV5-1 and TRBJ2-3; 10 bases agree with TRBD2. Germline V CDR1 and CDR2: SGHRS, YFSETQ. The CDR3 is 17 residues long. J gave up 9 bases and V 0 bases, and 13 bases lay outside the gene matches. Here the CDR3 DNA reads TGCGCCAGCAGCTTGGGAGTCGGTAGCGGGGGGTCACGGACGCAGTATTTT. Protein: CASSLGVGSGGSRTQYF.

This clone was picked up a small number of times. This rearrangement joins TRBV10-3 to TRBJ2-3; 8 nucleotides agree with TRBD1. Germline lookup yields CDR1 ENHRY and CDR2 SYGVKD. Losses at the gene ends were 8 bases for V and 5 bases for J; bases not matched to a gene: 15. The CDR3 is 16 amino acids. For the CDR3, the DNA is TGTGCCATCGCGGCCCGGGGGCAGGGGGCTGTAGATACGCAGTATTTT. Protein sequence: CAIAARGQGAVDTQYF.

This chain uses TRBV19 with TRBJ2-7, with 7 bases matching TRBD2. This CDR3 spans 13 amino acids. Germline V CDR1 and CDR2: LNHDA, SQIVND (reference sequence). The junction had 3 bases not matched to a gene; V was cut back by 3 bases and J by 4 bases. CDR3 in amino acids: CASSIPGRYEQYF. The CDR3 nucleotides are TGTGCCAGTAGTATTCCCGGGAGGTACGAGCAGTACTTC.

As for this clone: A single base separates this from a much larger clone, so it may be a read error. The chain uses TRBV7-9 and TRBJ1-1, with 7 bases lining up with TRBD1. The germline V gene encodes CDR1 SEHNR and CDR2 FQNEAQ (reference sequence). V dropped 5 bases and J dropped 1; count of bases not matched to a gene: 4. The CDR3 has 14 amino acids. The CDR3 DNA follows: TGTGCCAGCAGCCGGGGACAGTCGAACACTGAAGCTTTCTTT. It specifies CASSRGQSNTEAFF. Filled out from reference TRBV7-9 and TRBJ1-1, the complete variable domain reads DTGVSQNPRHKITKRGQNVTFRCDPISEHNRLYWYRQTLGQGPEFLTYFQNEAQLEKSRLLSDRFSAERPKGSFSTLEIQRTEQGDSAMYLCASSRGQSNTEAFFGQGTRLTVV.

CDR3 DNA sequence: TGTGCCAGCAGCTTAGCGGGGCGCCCCTACGAGCAGTACTTC. This codes for CASSLAGRPYEQYF. This sequence joins TRBV7-2 and TRBJ2-7, with D possibly being TRBD1 (5 bases). The CDR3 totals 14 residues. V was trimmed by 0 bases and J by 2 bases, leaving 8 bases between them. Germline loops: CDR1 SGHTA, CDR2 FQGNSA.

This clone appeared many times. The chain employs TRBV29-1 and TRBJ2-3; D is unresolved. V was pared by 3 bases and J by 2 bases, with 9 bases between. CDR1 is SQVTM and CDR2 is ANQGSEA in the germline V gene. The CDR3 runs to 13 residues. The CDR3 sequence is CSVDQAYTDTQYF. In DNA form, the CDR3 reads TGCAGCGTTGATCAGGCGTACACAGATACGCAGTATTTT.

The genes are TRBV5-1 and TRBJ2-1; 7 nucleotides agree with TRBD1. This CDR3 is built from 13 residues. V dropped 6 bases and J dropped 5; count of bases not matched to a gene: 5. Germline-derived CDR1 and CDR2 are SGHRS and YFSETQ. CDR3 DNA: TGCGCCAGCAAACGGGACAGCAACAATGAGCAGTTCTTC. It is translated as CASKRDSNNEQFF.

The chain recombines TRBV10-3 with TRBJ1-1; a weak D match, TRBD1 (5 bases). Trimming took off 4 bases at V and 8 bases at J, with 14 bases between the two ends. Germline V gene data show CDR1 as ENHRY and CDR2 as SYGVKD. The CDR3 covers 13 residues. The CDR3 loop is CAISGKGGAEAFF. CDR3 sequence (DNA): TGTGCCATCAGTGGCAAGGGAGGGGCGGAAGCTTTCTTT.

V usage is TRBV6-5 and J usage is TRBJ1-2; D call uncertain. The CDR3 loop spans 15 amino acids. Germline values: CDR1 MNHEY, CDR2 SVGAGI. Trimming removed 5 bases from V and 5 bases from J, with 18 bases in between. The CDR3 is CASSREAIGVYGYTF. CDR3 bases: TGTGCCAGCAGTCGAGAAGCTATCGGGGTGTATGGCTACACCTTC.

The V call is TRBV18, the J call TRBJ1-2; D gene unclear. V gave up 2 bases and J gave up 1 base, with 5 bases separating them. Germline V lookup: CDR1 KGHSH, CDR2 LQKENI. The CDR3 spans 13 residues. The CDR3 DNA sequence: TGTGCCAGCTCACCAGGGCTTAACTATGGCTACACCTTC. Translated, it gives CASSPGLNYGYTF.

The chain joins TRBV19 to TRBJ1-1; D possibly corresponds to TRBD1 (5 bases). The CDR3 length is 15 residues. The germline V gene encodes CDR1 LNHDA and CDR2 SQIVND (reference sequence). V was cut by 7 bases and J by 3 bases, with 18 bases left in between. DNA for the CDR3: TGTGCCAGTAAAGTGAGGAGGGGTAGGCACACTGAAGCTTTCTTT. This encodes CASKVRRGRHTEAFF.

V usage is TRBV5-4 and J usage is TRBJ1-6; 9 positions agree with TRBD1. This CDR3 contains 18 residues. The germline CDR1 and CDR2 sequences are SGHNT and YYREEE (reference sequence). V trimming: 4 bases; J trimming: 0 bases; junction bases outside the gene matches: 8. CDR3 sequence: CASSIMTGGSSYNSPLHF. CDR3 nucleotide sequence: TGTGCCAGCAGCATTATGACAGGGGGAAGCTCCTATAATTCACCCCTCCACTTT.

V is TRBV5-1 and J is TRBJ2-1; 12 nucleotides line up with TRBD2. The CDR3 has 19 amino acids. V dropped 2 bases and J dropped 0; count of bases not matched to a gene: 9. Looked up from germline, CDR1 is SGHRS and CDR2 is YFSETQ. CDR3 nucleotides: TGCGCCAGCAGCTTCACTAGCGGGGGGTCCGCGAGCTCCTACAATGAGCAGTTCTTC. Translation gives CASSFTSGGSASSYNEQFF.

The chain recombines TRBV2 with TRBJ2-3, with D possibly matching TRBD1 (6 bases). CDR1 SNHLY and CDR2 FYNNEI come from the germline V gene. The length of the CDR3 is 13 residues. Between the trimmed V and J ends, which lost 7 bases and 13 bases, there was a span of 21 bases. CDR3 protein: CASKWGLQEYEYF. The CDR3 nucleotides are TGTGCCAGCAAGTGGGGGCTCCAGGAGTATGAGTATTTT.

In DNA form, the CDR3 reads TGTGCCAGCAGCTCCGTCTCAGGGTGGGGTAATGAAAAACTGTTTTTT. Its protein is CASSSVSGWGNEKLFF. The chain joins TRBV5-6 to TRBJ1-4; D is possibly TRBD1 (5 bases). V was pared by 3 bases and J by 4 bases, with 16 bases between. The germline CDR1 and CDR2 sequences are SGHDT and YYEEEE. CDR3 length: 16 amino acids.